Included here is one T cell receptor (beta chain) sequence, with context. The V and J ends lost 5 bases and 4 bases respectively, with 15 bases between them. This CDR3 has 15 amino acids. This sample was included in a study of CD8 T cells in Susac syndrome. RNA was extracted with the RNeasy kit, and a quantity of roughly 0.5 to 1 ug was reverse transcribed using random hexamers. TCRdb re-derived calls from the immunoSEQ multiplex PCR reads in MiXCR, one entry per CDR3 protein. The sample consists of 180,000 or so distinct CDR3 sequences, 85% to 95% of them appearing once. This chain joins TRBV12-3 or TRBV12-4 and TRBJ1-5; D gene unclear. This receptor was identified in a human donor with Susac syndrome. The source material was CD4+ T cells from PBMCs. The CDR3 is CASSADPGGNQPQHF. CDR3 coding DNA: TGTGCCAGCAGTGCGGACCCCGGCGGGAATCAGCCCCAGCATTTT.